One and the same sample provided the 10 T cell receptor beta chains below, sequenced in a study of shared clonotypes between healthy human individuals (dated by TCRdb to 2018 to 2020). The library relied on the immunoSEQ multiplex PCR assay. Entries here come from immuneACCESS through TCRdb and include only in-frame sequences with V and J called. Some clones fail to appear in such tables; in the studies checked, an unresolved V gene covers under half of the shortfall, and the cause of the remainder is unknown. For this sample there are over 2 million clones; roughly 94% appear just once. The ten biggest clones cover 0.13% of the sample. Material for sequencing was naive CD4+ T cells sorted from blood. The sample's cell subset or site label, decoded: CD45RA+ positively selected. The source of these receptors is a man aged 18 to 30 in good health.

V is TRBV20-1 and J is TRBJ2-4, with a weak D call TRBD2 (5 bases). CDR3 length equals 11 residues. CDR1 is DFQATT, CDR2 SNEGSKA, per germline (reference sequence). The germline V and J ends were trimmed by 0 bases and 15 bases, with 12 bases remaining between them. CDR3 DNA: TGCAGTGCTAGAGATGAGGGAGAGGGGTACTTC. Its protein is CSARDEGEGYF.

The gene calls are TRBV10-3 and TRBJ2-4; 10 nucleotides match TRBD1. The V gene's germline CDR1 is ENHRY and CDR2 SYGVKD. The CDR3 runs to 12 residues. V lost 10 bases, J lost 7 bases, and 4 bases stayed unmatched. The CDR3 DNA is TGTGCCACTGAGGGACAGGGGAACATTCAGTACTTC. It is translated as CATEGQGNIQYF.

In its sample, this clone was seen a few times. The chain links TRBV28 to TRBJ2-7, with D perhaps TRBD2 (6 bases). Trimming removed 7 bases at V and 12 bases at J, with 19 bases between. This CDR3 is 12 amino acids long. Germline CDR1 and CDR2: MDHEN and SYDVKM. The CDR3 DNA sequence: TGTGCCAGCACCCCCGGGGGAGGCCCTTGGTACTTC. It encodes CASTPGGGPWYF.

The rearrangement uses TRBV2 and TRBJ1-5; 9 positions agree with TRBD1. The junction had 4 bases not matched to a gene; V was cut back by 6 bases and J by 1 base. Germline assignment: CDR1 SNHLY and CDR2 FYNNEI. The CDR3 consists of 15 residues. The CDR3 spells CASRTGGVSNQPQHF. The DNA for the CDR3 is TGTGCCAGCAGGACAGGGGGAGTCAGCAATCAGCCCCAGCATTTT.

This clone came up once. The CDR3 loop is CASSYQGYNEQFF. CDR3 bases: TGTGCCAGCAGTTACCAGGGTTACAATGAGCAGTTCTTC. The rearrangement links TRBV6-6 to TRBJ2-1, with D tentatively TRBD1 (5 bases). Germline V CDR1 and CDR2: MNHNY, SVGAGI (reference sequence). V was shortened by 2 bases and J by 4 bases, with 6 bases between the two germline ends. CDR3 length: 13 amino acids.

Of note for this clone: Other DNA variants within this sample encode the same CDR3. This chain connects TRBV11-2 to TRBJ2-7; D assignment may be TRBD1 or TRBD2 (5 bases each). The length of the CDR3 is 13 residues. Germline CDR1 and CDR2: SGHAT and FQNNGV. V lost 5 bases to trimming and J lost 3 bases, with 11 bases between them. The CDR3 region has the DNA TGTGCCAGCAGCCTGGGGACGGACTACGAGCAGTACTTC. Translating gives CASSLGTDYEQYF.

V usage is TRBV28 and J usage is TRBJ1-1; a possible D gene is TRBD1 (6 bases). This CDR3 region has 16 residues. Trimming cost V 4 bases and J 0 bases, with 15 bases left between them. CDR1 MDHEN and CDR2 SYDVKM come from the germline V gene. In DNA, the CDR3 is TGTGCCAGCAGTTCGGTAGCAGGGGTCATGAACACTGAAGCTTTCTTT. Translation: CASSSVAGVMNTEAFF. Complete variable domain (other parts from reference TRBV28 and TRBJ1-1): DVKVTQSSRYLVKRTGEKVFLECVQDMDHENMFWYRQDPGLGLRLIYFSYDVKMKEKGDIPEGYSVSREKKERFSLILESASTNQTSMYLCASSSVAGVMNTEAFFGQGTRLTVV.

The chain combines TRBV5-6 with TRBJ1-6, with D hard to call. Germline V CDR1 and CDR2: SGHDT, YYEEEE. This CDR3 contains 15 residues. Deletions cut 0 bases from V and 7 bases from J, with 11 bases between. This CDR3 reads CASSLGVHDNSPLHF. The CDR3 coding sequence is TGTGCCAGCAGCTTGGGAGTACACGACAATTCACCCCTCCACTTT.

The DNA of the CDR3 is TGTGCCAGCAGCTTAGGAGGGACAGGGCCCTATGGCTACACCTTC. Translating it yields CASSLGGTGPYGYTF. The J gene is TRBJ1-2, the V gene TRBV7-2, with 9 bases identical to TRBD1. This CDR3 has 15 amino acids. V lost 1 base and J lost 4; bases outside the gene matches: 4. CDR1 and CDR2 (germline): SGHTA, FQGNSA.

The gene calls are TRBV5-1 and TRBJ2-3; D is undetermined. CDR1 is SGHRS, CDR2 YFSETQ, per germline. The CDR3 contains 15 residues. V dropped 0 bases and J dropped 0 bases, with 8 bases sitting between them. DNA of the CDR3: TGCGCCAGCAGCTTGGTCTACAGTAGCACAGATACGCAGTATTTT. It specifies CASSLVYSSTDTQYF.